This T cell receptor beta chain was retrieved from a study of blood T cell repertoires in COVID-19. Study as a whole: Some COVID-19 samples were acute and others convalescent; all came from the United States, Italy and Spain.

V was pared by 6 bases and J by 2 bases, with 12 bases between. The germline CDR1 and CDR2 sequences are SGHTA and FQGNSA. This CDR3 is 14 amino acids long. As processed by the authors: Amplification from reference gene primers served as the basis for estimated nucleated cell counts. This table comes from immunoSEQ multiplex PCR, and its TCRdb copy is limited to in-frame clones, with some not included. Clone size and the V and J calls come from that table; the DNA yielded D and trimming. Found here are around 450,000 clones, more than 85% of them singletons; the top ten hold over 4%. This receptor was identified in a woman between 25 and 40 years old with acute or convalescent COVID-19. The source material was peripheral blood. The V gene is TRBV7-2, the J gene TRBJ2-3, with D possibly matching TRBD2 (6 bases). CDR3 amino acids: CASRSGGSTDTQYF. CDR3 nucleotides: TGTGCCAGCAGGAGTGGGGGGTCCACAGATACGCAGTATTTT.